This T cell receptor (beta chain) was identified in a study of Tregs in tolerant kidney transplant recipients. Remarks on this clone: No antigen is known for it.

Whole-study findings and limits: This study did not directly address biological reproducibility. Validation in larger populations is needed because few patients were studied. Activated donor B cell expansion appeared to reveal the most relevant donor-specific TCRbeta repertoire.

Using immunoSEQ multiplex PCR, the repertoire was profiled, and TCRdb retains in-frame clones only, with some absent. The repertoire holds some 90,000 clones, more than 90% seen once, with 4.7% in the top ten. CD4+CD25+CD127- Tregs, CD4+CD25- non-Tregs, CD4 and CD8 cells were sorted. Trimming took 3 bases from V and 3 from J; bases not matched to a gene: 7. Germline V gives CDR1 MNHNS, CDR2 SASEGT. This CDR3 is built from 16 residues. V gene TRBV6-1 combines with J gene TRBJ2-2, with TRBD1 identical over 7 bases. Material for sequencing was CD8+ T cells from blood. The receptor was derived from a human donor in good health. CDR3 bases: TGTGCCAGCAGTGACCAGGGGGTATTGCACACCGGGGAGCTGTTTTTT. Translation: CASSDQGVLHTGELFF.